Included here is one TCR beta chain sequence, with context. Germline V lookup: CDR1 SNHLY, CDR2 FYNNEI. The CDR3 has 12 amino acids. Trimming removed 7 bases from V and 4 bases from J, with 10 bases in between. Participant age was 18 to 89 years, and participants resided in fewer than 25 US areas. This record comes from a study of blood T cell repertoires in COVID-19. Overall study: PBMCs, B-cell-depleted T cells, or T cells were the source of the cDNA or gDNA that made up the material.

Produced via immunoSEQ multiplex PCR; TCRdb's table is partial and in-frame only. In the table there are about 280,000 clones, roughly nine tenths of which are singletons. The sample taken for sequencing was PBMCs or T cells enriched from blood (not recorded which). This TCR was sampled from a woman aged 55-75 years who had recovered from COVID-19. This chain uses TRBV2 with TRBJ2-5, with TRBD2 as a possible D gene (6 bases). CDR3 DNA sequence: TGTGCCAGCAAGACGGGGGTAGAGACCCAGTACTTC. Translation: CASKTGVETQYF.